This T cell receptor beta chain was identified in a study of blood T cell repertoires in COVID-19. This clone was detected a few times. The CDR3 runs 14 residues. With 3 bases clipped from V and 3 bases from J, the junction kept 1 base outside the gene matches. Germline V lookup: CDR1 SEHNR, CDR2 FQNEAQ (reference sequence). The assay was immunoSEQ multiplex PCR, and TCRdb's table has in-frame clones only and misses some. The data contain around 50,000 clones, around 89% of them singletons. The V and J genes are TRBV7-9 and TRBJ2-7; 11 bases are shared with TRBD2. The sequencing sample was made of peripheral blood. The clonotype comes from a human donor in a cohort sampled during active COVID-19. CDR3 nucleotides: TGTGCCAGCAGCTTGGGACTAGCGGACTACGAGCAGTACTTC. It yields the protein CASSLGLADYEQYF.